This T cell receptor beta chain originates from a study of neurological immune-mediated disorders. The cDNA came from 5'RACE, which used 10-nucleotide random UMIs. Using its own MiXCR run on the 5' RACE reads, TCRdb lists one record per CDR3 protein. Among around 50,000 distinct CDR3 sequences listed, roughly 3.5% were seen once. The CDR3 spans 16 residues. Per germline, CDR1 DFQATT and CDR2 SNEGSKA (reference sequence). Trimming removed 3 bases from V and 2 bases from J; junction bases left unmatched: 9. Study results and limitations: When the repertoires were grouped phylogenetically, those of 18 of the 34 multiple sclerosis patients came together in a single cluster of related CDR3 sequences, which points to a possible repertoire-level signature.

This clonotype has a count of ten or more. Its specificity is not known. This chain connects TRBV20-1 to TRBJ2-3; 9 bases match TRBD2. This receptor was obtained from a woman aged 25 to 39 with multiple sclerosis. Sequenced: PBMCs. The CDR3 sequence is CSARPPGLATTDTQYF. The DNA of the CDR3 is TGCAGTGCTAGGCCTCCGGGACTAGCTACCACAGATACGCAGTATTTT.